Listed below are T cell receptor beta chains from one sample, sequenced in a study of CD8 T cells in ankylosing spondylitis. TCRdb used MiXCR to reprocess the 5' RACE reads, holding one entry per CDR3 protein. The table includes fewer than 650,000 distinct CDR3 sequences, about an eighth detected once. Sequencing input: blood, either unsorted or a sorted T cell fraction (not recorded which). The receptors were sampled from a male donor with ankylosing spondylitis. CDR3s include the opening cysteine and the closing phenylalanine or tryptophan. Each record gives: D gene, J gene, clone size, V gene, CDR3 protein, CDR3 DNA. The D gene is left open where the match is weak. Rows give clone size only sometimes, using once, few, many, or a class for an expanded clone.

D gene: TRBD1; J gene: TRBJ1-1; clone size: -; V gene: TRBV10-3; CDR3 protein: CAISDITTGKNTEAFF; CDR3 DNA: TGTGCCATCAGTGACATAACGACAGGGAAGAACACTGAAGCTTTCTTT
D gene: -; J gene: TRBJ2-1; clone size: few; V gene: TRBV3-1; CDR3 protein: CASSQRGWTEHQINNEQFF; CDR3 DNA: TGTGCCAGCAGCCAAAGAGGTTGGACAGAACACCAAATCAACAATGAGCAGTTCTTC
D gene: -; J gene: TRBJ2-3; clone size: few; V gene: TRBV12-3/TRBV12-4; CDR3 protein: CASSLPRDDTQYF; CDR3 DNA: TGTGCCAGCAGTTTGCCGCGCGACGATACGCAGTATTTT
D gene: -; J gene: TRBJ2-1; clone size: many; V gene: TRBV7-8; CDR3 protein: CASSLASGSVHEQFF; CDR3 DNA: TGTGCCAGCAGCTTAGCTTCCGGGAGTGTCCATGAGCAGTTCTTC
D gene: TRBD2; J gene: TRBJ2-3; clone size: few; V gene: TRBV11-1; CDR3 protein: CASRPKTGDPGLAARDTQYF; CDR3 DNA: TGTGCCAGCAGACCCAAGACAGGAGATCCGGGACTAGCGGCGAGAGATACGCAGTATTTT
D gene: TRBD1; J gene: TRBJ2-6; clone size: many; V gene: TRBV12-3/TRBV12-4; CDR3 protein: CASTPGQGIHRFSGANVLTF; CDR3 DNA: TGTGCCAGCACCCCGGGACAGGGGATACACCGATTCTCTGGGGCCAACGTCCTGACTTTC
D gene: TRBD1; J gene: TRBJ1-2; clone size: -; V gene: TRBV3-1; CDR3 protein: CASSRWTGKGEGYTF; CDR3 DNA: TGTGCCAGCAGCCGATGGACAGGGAAGGGTGAGGGCTACACCTTC
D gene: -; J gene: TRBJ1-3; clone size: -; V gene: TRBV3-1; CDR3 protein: CASSQGVSSGNTIYF; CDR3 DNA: TGTGCCAGCAGCCAAGGAGTCAGCTCTGGAAACACCATATATTTT
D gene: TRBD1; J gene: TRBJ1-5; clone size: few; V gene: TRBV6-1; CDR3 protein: CASGQGGAYSNQPQHF; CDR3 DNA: TGTGCCAGCGGACAGGGGGGGGCCTATAGCAATCAGCCCCAGCATTTT
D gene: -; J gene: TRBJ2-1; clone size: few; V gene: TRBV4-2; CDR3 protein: CASSQYLSEGASRGNEQFF; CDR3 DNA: TGTGCCAGCAGCCAATATCTCTCTGAAGGGGCTAGCCGAGGTAATGAGCAGTTCTTC
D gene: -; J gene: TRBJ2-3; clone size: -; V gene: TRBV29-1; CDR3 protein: CSVDRVSGGTDTQYF; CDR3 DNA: TGCAGCGTTGATCGGGTCTCGGGGGGCACGGATACGCAGTATTTT
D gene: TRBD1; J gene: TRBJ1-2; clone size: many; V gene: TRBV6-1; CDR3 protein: CASSEDRGRDGYTF; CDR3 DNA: TGTGCCAGCAGTGAGGACAGGGGGCGGGATGGCTACACCTTC
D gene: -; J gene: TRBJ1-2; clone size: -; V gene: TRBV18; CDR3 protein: CASSLRDNYLGYGYTF; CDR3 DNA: TGTGCCAGCTCACTGCGGGACAACTATCTTGGCTATGGCTACACCTTC
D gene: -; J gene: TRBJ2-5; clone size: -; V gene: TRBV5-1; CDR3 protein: CASSLAVDQETQYF; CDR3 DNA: TGCGCCAGCAGCTTGGCTGTGGATCAAGAGACCCAGTACTTC
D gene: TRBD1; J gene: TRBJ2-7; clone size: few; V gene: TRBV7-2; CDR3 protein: CASSLAGDRKTMPSYEQYF; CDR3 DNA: TGTGCCAGCAGCTTAGCCGGGGACAGGAAAACCATGCCTTCCTACGAGCAGTACTTC
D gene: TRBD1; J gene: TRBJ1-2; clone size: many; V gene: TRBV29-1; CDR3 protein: CSGQGANYGYTF; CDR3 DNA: TGCAGCGGTCAGGGGGCTAACTATGGCTACACCTTC
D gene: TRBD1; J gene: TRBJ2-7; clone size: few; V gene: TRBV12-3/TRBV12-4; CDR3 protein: CASSLERGLEQYF; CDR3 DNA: TGTGCCAGCAGTTTAGAGAGGGGGCTCGAGCAGTACTTC
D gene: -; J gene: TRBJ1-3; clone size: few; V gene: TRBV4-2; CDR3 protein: CASSQERGNTIYF; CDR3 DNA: TGTGCCAGCAGCCAAGAACGGGGAAACACCATATATTTT
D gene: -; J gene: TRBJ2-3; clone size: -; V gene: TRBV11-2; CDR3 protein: CASSLLEGPSTDTQYF; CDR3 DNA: TGTGCCAGCAGCTTATTGGAGGGACCTAGCACAGATACGCAGTATTTT
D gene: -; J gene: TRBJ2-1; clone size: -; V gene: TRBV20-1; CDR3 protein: CSARTLSYNEQFF; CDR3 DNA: TGCAGTGCGAGGACTCTTTCCTACAATGAGCAGTTCTTC
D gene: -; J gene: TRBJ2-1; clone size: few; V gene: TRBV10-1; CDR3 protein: CASSETGDTDEQFF; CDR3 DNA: TGCGCCAGCAGCGAGACGGGGGACACGGATGAGCAGTTCTTC
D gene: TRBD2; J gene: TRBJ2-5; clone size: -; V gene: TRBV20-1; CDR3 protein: CSAARLAYQETQYF; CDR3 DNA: TGCAGTGCTGCACGACTAGCGTACCAAGAGACCCAGTACTTC
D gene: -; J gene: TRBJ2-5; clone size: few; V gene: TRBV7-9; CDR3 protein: CASTPGTFQETQYF; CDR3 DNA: TGTGCCAGCACACCCGGGACATTCCAAGAGACCCAGTACTTC
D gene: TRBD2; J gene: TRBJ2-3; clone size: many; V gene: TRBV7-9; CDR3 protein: CASSLGAGATDTQYF; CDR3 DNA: TGTGCCAGCAGCTTAGGAGCGGGAGCAACAGATACGCAGTATTTT
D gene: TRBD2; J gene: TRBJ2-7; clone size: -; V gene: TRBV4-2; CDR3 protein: CASSQRTSSAYEQYF; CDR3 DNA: TGTGCCAGCAGCCAAAGGACTAGTTCTGCCTACGAGCAGTACTTC
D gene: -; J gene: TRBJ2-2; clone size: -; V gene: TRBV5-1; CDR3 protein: CASSSTGTSNTGELFF; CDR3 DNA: TGCGCCAGCAGCTCGACCGGGACTTCGAACACCGGGGAGCTGTTTTTT
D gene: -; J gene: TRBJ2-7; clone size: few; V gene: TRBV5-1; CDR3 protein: CASSLAERDGNEQYF; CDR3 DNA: TGCGCCAGCAGCTTGGCCGAAAGGGATGGGAACGAGCAGTACTTC
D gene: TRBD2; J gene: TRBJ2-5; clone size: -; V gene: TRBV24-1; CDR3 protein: CATSDFSGETQYF; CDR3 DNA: TGTGCCACCAGTGATTTTAGCGGGGAGACCCAGTACTTC
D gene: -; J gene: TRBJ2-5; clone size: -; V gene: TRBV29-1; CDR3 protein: CSVEEETQYF; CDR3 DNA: TGCAGCGTGGAAGAAGAGACCCAGTACTTC
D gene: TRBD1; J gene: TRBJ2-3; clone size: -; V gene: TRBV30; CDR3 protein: CAPDREDRTDTQYF; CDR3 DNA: TGTGCCCCTGACAGGGAAGATCGCACAGATACGCAGTATTTT
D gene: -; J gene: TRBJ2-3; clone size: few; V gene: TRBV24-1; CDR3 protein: CATSDSVTDTQYF; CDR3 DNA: TGTGCCACCAGTGACTCCGTAACGGATACGCAGTATTTT
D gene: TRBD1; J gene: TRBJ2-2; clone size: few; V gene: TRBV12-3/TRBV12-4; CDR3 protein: CASSFGTGLGGELFF; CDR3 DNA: TGTGCCAGCAGTTTTGGGACAGGGTTGGGCGGGGAGCTGTTTTTT
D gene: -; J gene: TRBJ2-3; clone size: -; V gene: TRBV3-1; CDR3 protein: CASSLEVPSTDTQYF; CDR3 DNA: TGTGCCAGCAGCCTAGAGGTCCCTAGCACAGATACGCAGTATTTT
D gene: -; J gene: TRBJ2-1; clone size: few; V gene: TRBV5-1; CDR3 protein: CASSLELTEQFF; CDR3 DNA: TGCGCCAGCAGCTTGGAGCTAACTGAGCAGTTCTTC
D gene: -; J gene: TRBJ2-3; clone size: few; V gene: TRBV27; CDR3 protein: CASSKDPQASDTQYF; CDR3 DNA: TGTGCCAGCAGCAAGGACCCGCAGGCCTCAGATACGCAGTATTTT
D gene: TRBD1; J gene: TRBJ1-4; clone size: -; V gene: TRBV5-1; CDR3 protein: CASSSMTGITTNEKLFF; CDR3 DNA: TGCGCCAGCAGCTCTATGACAGGGATAACAACTAATGAAAAACTGTTTTTT
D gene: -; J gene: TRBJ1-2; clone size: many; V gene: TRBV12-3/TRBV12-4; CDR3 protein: CASSLSLPGLLYGYTF; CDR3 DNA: TGTGCCAGCAGTTTAAGTCTCCCGGGGCTACTCTATGGCTACACCTTC
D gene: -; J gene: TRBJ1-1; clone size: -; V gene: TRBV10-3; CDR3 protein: CAISESRQGTNTEAFF; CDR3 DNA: TGTGCCATCAGTGAGTCGAGGCAGGGGACGAACACTGAAGCTTTCTTT
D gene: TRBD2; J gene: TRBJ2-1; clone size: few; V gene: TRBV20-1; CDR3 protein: CSATGLAFYNEQFF; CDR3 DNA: TGCAGTGCTACGGGACTAGCGTTCTACAATGAGCAGTTCTTC
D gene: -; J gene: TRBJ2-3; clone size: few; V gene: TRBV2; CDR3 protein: CASSLTATADTQYF; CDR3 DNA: TGTGCCAGCAGTTTGACAGCAACAGCAGATACGCAGTATTTT
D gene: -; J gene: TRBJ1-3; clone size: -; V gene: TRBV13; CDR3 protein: CASSLGPDTHGNTIYF; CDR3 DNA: TGTGCCAGCAGCTTAGGCCCAGATACCCATGGAAACACCATATATTTT
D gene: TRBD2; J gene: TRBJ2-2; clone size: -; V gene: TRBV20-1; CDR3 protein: CSARNGGGGSGELFF; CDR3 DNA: TGCAGTGCCAGAAACGGTGGGGGGGGAAGCGGGGAGCTGTTTTTT
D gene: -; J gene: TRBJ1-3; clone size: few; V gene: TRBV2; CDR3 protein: CASSEVASLGSSGNTIYF; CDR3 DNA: TGTGCCAGCAGTGAAGTTGCATCTTTGGGTAGCTCTGGAAACACCATATATTTT
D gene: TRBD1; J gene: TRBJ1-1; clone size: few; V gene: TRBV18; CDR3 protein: CASSLGQGGEAFF; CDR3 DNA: TGTGCCAGCTCACTTGGACAGGGGGGTGAAGCTTTCTTT
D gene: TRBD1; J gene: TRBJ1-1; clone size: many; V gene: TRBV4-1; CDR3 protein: CASSPRDRVYTEAFF; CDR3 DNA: TGCGCCAGCAGCCCCCGGGACAGGGTCTACACTGAAGCTTTCTTT
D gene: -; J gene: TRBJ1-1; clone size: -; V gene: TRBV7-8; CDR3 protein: CASSLRLGSDTEAFF; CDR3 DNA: TGTGCCAGCAGCTTACGTCTGGGCTCGGACACTGAAGCTTTCTTT
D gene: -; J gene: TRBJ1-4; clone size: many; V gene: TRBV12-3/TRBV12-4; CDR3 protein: CASSLRGNGEKLFF; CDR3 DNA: TGTGCCAGCAGTTTAAGGGGGAATGGGGAAAAACTGTTTTTT